This note documents a single TCR beta chain sequence. What antigen it recognizes has not been identified. No qualities accompany the bases; no much larger clone lies one base away. Looking up the germline V gene yields CDR1 SGHRS and CDR2 YFSETQ. The CDR3 runs 16 amino acids, cysteine and phenylalanine included. Only the CDR3 part of the read is kept: 48 bases, read in frame from the first base. From V the trimming removes 3 bases and from J it removes 0 bases, while the gene matches leave 7 bases of the junction unaccounted for. The record originates from a study of OX40 agonist ivuxolimab in advanced cancers. Regarding the complete study: The costimulatory receptor OX40 (CD134) was targeted by ivuxolimab, a fully human IgG2 agonistic monoclonal antibody. Intravenous ivuxolimab was administered to patients every 2 weeks at six dose levels: 0.01, 0.1, 0.3, 1.5, 3 and 10 mg/kg. Among the 52 dose-escalation patients, some 19 had hepatocellular carcinoma, 15 or so melanoma, 9 renal cell carcinoma and 9 head and neck cancer. In the dose-escalation cohort, 82.7% of patients were male, and the mean age was approximately 60 years, with a range of 23 to 79. Prior anti-PD-1, anti-PD-L1 or anti-CTLA-4 therapy was permitted, and checkpoint inhibitors had been received by more than 35% of dose-escalation patients. Three dose-escalation patients achieved partial responses, one with hepatocellular carcinoma and two with cutaneous melanoma. Peripheral TCRbeta sequencing was intended to test whether TCR sequence diversity was altered and clonal T-cell expansion was caused by ivuxolimab. The paper reports the monotherapy dose-escalation portion (N of about 52 patients) of the phase I ivuxolimab trial.

The trial excluded patients who had a history of autoimmune disease or were on systemic immunosuppression. In every dose cohort, peripheral blood was drawn for TCR sequencing at baseline, cycle 4 day 1, and cycle 7 day 1. Samples came from an open-label, multicenter, first-in-human phase I dose-escalation trial of ivuxolimab. Adults with locally advanced or metastatic melanoma, renal cell, hepatocellular, or head and neck squamous cell carcinoma were enrolled in the trial. Before TCR sequencing, CD4+ T cells and CD8+ T cells were sorted from peripheral blood as separate populations. For sequencing of the TCRbeta CDR3 region, genomic DNA was extracted from the sorted cells. The immunoSEQ Assay was used to sequence the TCRbeta CDR3 regions. This is the immuneACCESS table as TCRdb keeps it, with only in-frame sequences that have V and J called. A part of the clones is gone; compared with another copy, unresolved V genes explain less than half, and the rest is unexplained. The sample table contains 77,000 or so clones; only one count was recorded for more than 80% of them. Roughly 0.5% of the sample rests with the top ten.

Paper-wide results and their limitations: Clonal expansion of both CD4+ and CD8+ blood T cells was observed from baseline to week 6 at doses 0.1 to 3.0 mg/kg. In partial responders in the 0.1-3.0 mg/kg groups, normalized peripheral clonal expansion was found to be among the lowest, especially among CD8+ T cells. Low levels of normalized T-cell clonal expansion were also seen in some patients who did not respond. Antigen specificity was not determined for the clonally expanded peripheral T cells. After ivuxolimab, more expanded clones were found on average in CD8+ T cells than in CD4+ T cells.

The TCR originated in an adult with an advanced solid tumor such as melanoma, head and neck, liver or kidney cancer. The receptor chain draws on TRBV5-1 and TRBJ1-2, with 8 bases in between that match TRBD1. This specimen consisted of CD4+ or CD8+ T cells sorted from blood, obtained in a trial of the OX40 agonist ivuxolimab. The CDR3 has the sequence CASSSGTQGANYGYTF. The DNA is as follows: TGCGCCAGCAGCTCAGGGACACAGGGGGCTAACTATGGCTACACCTTC.